This paragraph reports one T cell receptor (beta chain). Its specificity is unknown. At one end, the junction sequence differs from germline, possibly due to a read error. The sample originates from a study of cytomegalovirus exposure and HLA in healthy donors. Study outcomes and limitations: Productive status was seen about 87% or about 30% of the time for most TCR beta V segments in an earlier analysis.

Germline loops: CDR1 MDHEN, CDR2 SYDVKM. The CDR3 covers 16 residues. The PCR ran on 60 Vbeta and 13 Jbeta primers. Sequencing used immunoSEQ multiplex PCR; TCRdb keeps in-frame clones, though not all of them. The table records 150,000 to 200,000 clones, roughly 77% of them present only once. The sequence was collected from a woman in her forties or fifties in good health and CMV-seronegative. This chain uses TRBV28 with TRBJ2-2, with D possibly matching TRBD1 (5 bases). The sample comprised PBMCs. CDR3 DNA: TGTGCCAGCAGTCTATGGGTAGGGGCTATCACCGGGGAGCTGTTTTTT. Translating it yields CASSLWVGAITGELFF.